What follows are 8 T cell receptor beta chains derived from one specimen sequenced in a study of blood T cell repertoires in COVID-19. TCRdb keeps only in-frame clones here, not all; method: immunoSEQ multiplex PCR. The sample shows tens of thousands of clones, roughly 82% of them seen only once. The sequenced material came from peripheral blood. The source of these receptors is a woman of 80 years or more with acute or convalescent COVID-19.

The chain uses TRBV5-1 and TRBJ1-1; maybe TRBD1 (5 bases). The CDR3 consists of 15 residues. Germline V gives CDR1 SGHRS, CDR2 YFSETQ. V was trimmed by 5 bases and J by 2 bases, leaving 16 bases between them. The CDR3 coding sequence is TGCGCCAGCAGTCTTAGTACCGGGGGAAACACTGAAGCTTTCTTT. As protein: CASSLSTGGNTEAFF. Combining the CDR3 with reference TRBV5-1 and TRBJ1-1 gives the whole variable domain KAGVTQTPRYLIKTRGQQVTLSCSPISGHRSVSWYQQTPGQGLQFLFEYFSETQRNKGNFPGRFSGRQFSNSRSEMNVSTLELGDSALYLCASSLSTGGNTEAFFGQGTRLTVV.

The chain joins TRBV6-4 to TRBJ1-3, with no clear D. Looked up from germline, CDR1 is MRHNA and CDR2 is SNTAGT. The CDR3 consists of 18 residues. The V gene lost 5 bases and the J gene lost 3 bases, with 23 bases spanning the gap. CDR3 loop: CASSPKLFDLFVGNTIYF. In DNA, the CDR3 is TGTGCCAGCAGTCCTAAGCTCTTCGATCTATTCGTTGGAAACACCATATATTTT.

The rearrangement links TRBV6-5 to TRBJ1-2; 9 bases are shared with TRBD1. The ends lost 6 bases at V and 2 bases at J; junction bases unmatched: 4. CDR3 length equals 14 residues. Germline CDR1 reads MNHEY; CDR2 reads SVGAGI. This chain's CDR3 is CASRLGQGNYGYTF. The DNA of the CDR3 is TGTGCCAGCAGGTTAGGACAGGGGAACTATGGCTACACCTTC.

In this sample, this clone turned up a few times. J is TRBJ1-2 and V is TRBV5-1; 7 positions agree with TRBD1. The CDR3 extends over 14 amino acids. Germline assignment: CDR1 SGHRS and CDR2 YFSETQ. J was trimmed by 6 bases and V by 4 bases; bases with no gene match: 9. CDR3 sequence reads: CASSPLTGVDGYTF. In DNA, the CDR3 is TGCGCCAGCAGCCCACTCACAGGGGTAGATGGCTACACCTTC.

V and J are TRBV5-4 and TRBJ2-1; D is undetermined. The CDR3 consists of 14 residues. Germline V gene sequence: CDR1 SGHNT, CDR2 YYREEE (reference sequence). Trimming removed 6 bases at V and 0 bases at J, with 10 bases between. Here the CDR3 reads CASTHPSSYNEQFF. The CDR3 DNA follows: TGTGCCAGCACCCATCCTAGCTCCTACAATGAGCAGTTCTTC.

The chain joins TRBV29-1 to TRBJ2-1; D might be TRBD1 (6 bases). V lost 7 bases to trimming and J lost 2 bases, with 9 bases between them. The length of the CDR3 is 12 residues. CDR1 is SQVTM and CDR2 is ANQGSEA in the germline V gene. The CDR3 bases are TGCAGCGGGGGACATACCTACAATGAGCAGTTCTTC. Translation: CSGGHTYNEQFF.

The J gene is TRBJ2-7, the V gene TRBV3-1 (or the pseudogene TRBV3-2); 9 positions agree with TRBD2. Germline V CDR1 and CDR2: LGHDT, YNNKEL (reference sequence). The CDR3 consists of 16 residues. V was clipped by 4 bases and J by 2 bases; unmatched bases: 9. The DNA of the CDR3 is TGTGCCAGCAGCCCTCGGGGTAGCGGGAGCGCCTACGAGCAGTACTTC. Its translation is CASSPRGSGSAYEQYF.

The rearrangement links TRBV18 to TRBJ1-6; 11 positions agree with TRBD1. After removal of 3 bases from V and 9 bases from J, the junction contained 7 bases not matched to a gene. The CDR3 is 16 amino acids. In germline, CDR1 is KGHSH, CDR2 LQKENI. In nucleotides, the CDR3 is TGTGCCAGCTCACCGCGGGACAGGGGGGATTCTTCACCCCTCCACTTT. Protein sequence: CASSPRDRGDSSPLHF. The entire variable domain, with the rest obtained from reference TRBV18 and TRBJ1-6, is as follows: NAGVMQNPRHLVRRRGQEARLRCSPMKGHSHVYWYRQLPEEGLKFMVYLQKENIIDESGMPKERFSAEFPKEGPSILRIQQVVRGDSAAYFCASSPRDRGDSSPLHFGNGTRLTVT.